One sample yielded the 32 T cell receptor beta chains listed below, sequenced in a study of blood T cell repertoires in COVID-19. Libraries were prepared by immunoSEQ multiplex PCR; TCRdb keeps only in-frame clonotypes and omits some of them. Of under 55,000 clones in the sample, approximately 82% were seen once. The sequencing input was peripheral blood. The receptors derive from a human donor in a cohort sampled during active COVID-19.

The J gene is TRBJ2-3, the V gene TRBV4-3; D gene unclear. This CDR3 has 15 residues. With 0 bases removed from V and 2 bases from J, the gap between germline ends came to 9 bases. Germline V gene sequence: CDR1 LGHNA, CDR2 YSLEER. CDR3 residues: CASSQDVEPTDTQYF. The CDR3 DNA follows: TGCGCCAGCAGCCAAGACGTCGAGCCCACAGATACGCAGTATTTT.

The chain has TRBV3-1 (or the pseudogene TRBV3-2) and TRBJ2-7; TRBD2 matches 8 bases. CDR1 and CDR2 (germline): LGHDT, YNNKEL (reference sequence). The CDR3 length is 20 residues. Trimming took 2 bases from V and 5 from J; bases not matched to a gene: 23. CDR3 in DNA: TGTGCCAGCAGCCAAACTCCCGGGGGGGGCCGTAGTTGGGTTCCAAACGAGCAGTACTTC. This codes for CASSQTPGGGRSWVPNEQYF.

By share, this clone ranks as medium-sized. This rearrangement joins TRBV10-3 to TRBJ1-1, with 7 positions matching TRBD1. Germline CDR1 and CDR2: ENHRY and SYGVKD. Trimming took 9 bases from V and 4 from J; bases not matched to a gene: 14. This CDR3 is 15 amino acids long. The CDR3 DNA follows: TGTGCCATAAAAGATAGGGACAGAGAGGGCACTGAAGCTTTCTTT. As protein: CAIKDRDREGTEAFF.

In DNA, the CDR3 is TGCGCCAGCAGCAGGACCGGGACAGCGGGGGCAGAGACCCAGTACTTC. Translated: CASSRTGTAGAETQYF. The rearrangement links TRBV5-1 to TRBJ2-5, with D perhaps matching TRBD2 (8 bases). The CDR3 is 16 residues long. V lost 4 bases, J lost 4 bases, and 20 bases lay in between. Germline CDR1 SGHRS, CDR2 YFSETQ.

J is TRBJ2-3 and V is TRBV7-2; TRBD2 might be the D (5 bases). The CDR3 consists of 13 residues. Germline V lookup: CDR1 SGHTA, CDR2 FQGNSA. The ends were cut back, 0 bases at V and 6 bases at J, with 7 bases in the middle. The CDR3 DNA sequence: TGTGCCAGCAGCTTAGCGCGCGGGGATACGCAGTATTTT. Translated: CASSLARGDTQYF.

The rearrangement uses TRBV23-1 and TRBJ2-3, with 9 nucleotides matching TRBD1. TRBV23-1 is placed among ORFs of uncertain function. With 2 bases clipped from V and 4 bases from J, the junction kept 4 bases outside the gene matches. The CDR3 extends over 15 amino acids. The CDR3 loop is CASSQHRGRPDTQYF. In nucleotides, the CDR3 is TGCGCCAGCAGTCAACACAGGGGGCGTCCAGATACGCAGTATTTT.

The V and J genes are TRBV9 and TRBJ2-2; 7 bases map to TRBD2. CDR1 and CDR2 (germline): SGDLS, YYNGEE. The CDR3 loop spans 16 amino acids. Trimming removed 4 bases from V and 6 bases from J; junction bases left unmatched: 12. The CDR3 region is CASSPGLVAGSGELFF. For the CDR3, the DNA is TGTGCCAGCAGCCCCGGGTTGGTAGCGGGTTCCGGGGAGCTGTTTTTT.

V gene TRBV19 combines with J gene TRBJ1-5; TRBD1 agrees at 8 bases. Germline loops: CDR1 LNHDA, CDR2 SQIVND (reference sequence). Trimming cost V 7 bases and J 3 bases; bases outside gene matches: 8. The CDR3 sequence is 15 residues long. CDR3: CASTSGQANNQPQHF. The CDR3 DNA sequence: TGTGCCAGTACCTCGGGACAGGCGAACAATCAGCCCCAGCATTTT.

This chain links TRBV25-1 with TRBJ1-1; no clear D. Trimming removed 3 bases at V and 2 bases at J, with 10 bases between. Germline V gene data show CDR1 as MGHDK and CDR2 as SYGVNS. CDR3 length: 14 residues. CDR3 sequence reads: CASSEPGDNTEAFF. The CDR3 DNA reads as TGTGCCAGCAGTGAGCCAGGTGATAACACTGAAGCTTTCTTT. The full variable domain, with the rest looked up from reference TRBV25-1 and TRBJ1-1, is EADIYQTPRYLVIGTGKKITLECSQTMGHDKMYWYQQDPGMELHLIHYSYGVNSTEKGDLSSESTVSRIRTEHFPLTLESARPSHTSQYLCASSEPGDNTEAFFGQGTRLTVV.

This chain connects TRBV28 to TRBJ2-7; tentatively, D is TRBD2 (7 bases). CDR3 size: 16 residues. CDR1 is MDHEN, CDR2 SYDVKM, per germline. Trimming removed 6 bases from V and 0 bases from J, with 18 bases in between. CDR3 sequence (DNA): TGTGCCAGCAGATTGGGAGGGGGGGGTAGCTCCTACGAGCAGTACTTC. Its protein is CASRLGGGGSSYEQYF.

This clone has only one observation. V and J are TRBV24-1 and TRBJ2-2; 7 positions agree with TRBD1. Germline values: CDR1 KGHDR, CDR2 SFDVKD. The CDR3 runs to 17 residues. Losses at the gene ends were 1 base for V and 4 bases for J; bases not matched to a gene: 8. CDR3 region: CATSDFGAKGATGELFF. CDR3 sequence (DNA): TGTGCCACCAGTGATTTTGGCGCGAAGGGGGCCACCGGGGAGCTGTTTTTT.

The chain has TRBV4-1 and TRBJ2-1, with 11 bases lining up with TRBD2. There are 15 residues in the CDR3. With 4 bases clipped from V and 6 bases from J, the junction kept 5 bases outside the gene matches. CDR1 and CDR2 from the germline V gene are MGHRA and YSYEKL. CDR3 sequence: CASSPQLAGVNEQFF. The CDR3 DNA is TGCGCCAGCAGCCCCCAACTAGCGGGGGTCAATGAGCAGTTCTTC.

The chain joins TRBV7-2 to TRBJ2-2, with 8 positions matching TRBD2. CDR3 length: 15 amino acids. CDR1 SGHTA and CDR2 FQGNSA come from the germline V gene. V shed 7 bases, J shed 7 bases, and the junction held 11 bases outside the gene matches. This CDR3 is CASTLTGGSGGELFF. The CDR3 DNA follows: TGTGCCAGCACCCTAACGGGGGGGTCCGGCGGGGAGCTGTTTTTT.

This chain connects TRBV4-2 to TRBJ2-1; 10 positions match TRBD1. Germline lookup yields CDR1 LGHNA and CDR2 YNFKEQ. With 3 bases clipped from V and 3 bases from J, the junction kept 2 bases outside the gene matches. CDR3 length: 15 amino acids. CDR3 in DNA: TGTGCCAGCAGCCAGACAGGGGGCTTCTACAATGAGCAGTTCTTC. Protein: CASSQTGGFYNEQFF.

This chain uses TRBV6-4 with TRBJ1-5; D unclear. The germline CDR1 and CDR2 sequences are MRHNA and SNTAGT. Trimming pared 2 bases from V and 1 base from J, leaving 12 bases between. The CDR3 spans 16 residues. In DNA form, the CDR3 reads TGTGCCAGCAGTGACCCGCGCGCGGAAAGCAATCAGCCCCAGCATTTT. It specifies CASSDPRAESNQPQHF.

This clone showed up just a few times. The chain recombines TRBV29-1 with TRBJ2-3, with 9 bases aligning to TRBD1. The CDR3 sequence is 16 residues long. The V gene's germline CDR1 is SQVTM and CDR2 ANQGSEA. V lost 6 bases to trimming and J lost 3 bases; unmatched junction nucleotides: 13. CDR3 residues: CSVQAVGGTGTDTQYF. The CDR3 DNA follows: TGCAGCGTACAGGCGGTCGGCGGGACAGGGACAGATACGCAGTATTTT.

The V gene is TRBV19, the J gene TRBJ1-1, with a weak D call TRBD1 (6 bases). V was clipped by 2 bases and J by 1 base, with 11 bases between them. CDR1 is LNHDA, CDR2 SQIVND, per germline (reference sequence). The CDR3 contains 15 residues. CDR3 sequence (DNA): TGTGCCAGTAGTATAACCGGGACACCGAACACTGAAGCTTTCTTT. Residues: CASSITGTPNTEAFF.

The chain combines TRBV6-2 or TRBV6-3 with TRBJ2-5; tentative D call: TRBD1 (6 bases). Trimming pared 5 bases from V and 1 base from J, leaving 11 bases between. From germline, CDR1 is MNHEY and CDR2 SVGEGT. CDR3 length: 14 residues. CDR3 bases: TGTGCCAGCAGTAGGAGCAGGGGCCAAGAGACCCAGTACTTC. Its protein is CASSRSRGQETQYF.

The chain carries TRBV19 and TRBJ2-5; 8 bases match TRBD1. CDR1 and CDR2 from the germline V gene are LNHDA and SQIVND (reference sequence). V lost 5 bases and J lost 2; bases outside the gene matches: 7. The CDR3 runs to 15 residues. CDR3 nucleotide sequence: TGTGCCAGTAGTCCCCGACAGGGGACTCAAGAGACCCAGTACTTC. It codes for CASSPRQGTQETQYF.

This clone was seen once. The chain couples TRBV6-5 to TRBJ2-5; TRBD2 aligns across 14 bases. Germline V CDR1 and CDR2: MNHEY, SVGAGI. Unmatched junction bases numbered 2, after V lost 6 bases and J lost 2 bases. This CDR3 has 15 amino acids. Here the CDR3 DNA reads TGTGCCAGCAGCCGACTAGCGGGGGGGCAAGAGACCCAGTACTTC. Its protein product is CASSRLAGGQETQYF.

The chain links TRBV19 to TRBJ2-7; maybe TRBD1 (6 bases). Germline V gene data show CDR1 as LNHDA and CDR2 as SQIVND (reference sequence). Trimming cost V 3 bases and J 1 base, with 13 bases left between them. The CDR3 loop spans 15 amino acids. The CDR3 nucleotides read TGTGCCAGTAGTATTTTGGGACACCCTTCCTACGAGCAGTACTTC. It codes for CASSILGHPSYEQYF. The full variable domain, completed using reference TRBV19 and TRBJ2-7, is DGGITQSPKYLFRKEGQNVTLSCEQNLNHDAMYWYRQDPGQGLRLIYYSQIVNDFQKGDIAEGYSVSREKKESFPLTVTSAQKNPTAFYLCASSILGHPSYEQYFGPGTRLTVT.

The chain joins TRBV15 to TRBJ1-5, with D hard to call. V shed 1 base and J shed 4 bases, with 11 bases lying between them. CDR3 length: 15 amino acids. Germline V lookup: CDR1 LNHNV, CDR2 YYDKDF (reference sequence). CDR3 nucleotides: TGTGCCACCAGCAGAGGGCTCGGCGGAAATCAGCCCCAGCATTTT. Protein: CATSRGLGGNQPQHF.

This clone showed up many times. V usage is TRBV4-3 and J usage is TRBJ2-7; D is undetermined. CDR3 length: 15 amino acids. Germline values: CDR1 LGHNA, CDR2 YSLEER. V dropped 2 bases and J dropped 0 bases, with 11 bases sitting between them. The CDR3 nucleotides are TGCGCCAGCAGCCAATCCTGGGCCTCCTCCTACGAGCAGTACTTC. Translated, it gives CASSQSWASSYEQYF.

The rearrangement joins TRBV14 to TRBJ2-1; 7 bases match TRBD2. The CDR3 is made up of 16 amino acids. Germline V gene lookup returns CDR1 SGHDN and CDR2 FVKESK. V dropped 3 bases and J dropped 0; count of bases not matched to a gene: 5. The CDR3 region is CASSQRGYSSYNEQFF. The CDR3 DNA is TGTGCCAGCAGCCAGCGGGGGTACAGCTCCTACAATGAGCAGTTCTTC.

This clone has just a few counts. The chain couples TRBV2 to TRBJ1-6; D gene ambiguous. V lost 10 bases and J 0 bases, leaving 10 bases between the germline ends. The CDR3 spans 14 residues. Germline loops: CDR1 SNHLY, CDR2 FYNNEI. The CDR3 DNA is TGTGCCACCCATTTCGGCTCCTATAATTCACCCCTCCACTTT. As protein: CATHFGSYNSPLHF.

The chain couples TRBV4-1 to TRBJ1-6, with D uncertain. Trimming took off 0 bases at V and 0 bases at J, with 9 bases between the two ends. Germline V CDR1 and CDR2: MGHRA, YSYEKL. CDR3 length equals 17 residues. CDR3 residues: CASSQDGRSSYNSPLHF. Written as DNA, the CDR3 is TGCGCCAGCAGCCAAGATGGGCGAAGCTCCTATAATTCACCCCTCCACTTT.

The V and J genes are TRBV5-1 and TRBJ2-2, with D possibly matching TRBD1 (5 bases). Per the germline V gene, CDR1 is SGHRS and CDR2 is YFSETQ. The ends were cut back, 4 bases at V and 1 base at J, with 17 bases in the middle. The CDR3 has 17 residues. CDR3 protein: CASSKKESDRNTGELFF. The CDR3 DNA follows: TGCGCCAGCAGCAAGAAGGAGTCTGACAGGAACACCGGGGAGCTGTTTTTT.

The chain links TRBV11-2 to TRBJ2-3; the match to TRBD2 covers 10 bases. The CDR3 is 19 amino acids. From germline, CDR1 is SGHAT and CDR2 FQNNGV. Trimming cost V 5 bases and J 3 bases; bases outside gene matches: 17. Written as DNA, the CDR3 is TGTGCCAGCAGCCTTATTATAACACTTAGCGGGGGGTCGACAGATACGCAGTATTTT. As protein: CASSLIITLSGGSTDTQYF.

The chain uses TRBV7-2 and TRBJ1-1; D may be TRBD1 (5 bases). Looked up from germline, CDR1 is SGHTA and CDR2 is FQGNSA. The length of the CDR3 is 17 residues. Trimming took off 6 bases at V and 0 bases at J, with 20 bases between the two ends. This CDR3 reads CASSRRGMGGLNTEAFF. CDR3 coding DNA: TGTGCCAGCAGTCGGAGGGGTATGGGGGGATTGAACACTGAAGCTTTCTTT.

CDR3 nucleotide sequence: TGTGCCAGCTCATATGGGGCGAATACCTACGAGCAGTACTTC. Its translation is CASSYGANTYEQYF. This sequence joins TRBV18 and TRBJ2-7, with a tentative D call TRBD1 (5 bases). The CDR3 consists of 14 residues. Trimming cost V 5 bases and J 2 bases, with 13 bases left between them. In germline, CDR1 is KGHSH, CDR2 LQKENI.

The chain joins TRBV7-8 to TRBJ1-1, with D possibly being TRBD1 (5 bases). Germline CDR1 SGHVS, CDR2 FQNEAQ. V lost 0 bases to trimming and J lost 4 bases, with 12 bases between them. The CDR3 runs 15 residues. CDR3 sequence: CASSLAGGASTEAFF. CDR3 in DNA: TGTGCCAGCAGCTTAGCGGGAGGGGCAAGCACTGAAGCTTTCTTT.

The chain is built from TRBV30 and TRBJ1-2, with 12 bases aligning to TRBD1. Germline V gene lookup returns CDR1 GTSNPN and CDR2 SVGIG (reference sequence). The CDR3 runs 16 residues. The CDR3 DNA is TGTGCTTTAGGCGGGACAGGGGGCCAGGTGAACTATGGCTACACCTTC. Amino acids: CALGGTGGQVNYGYTF.